This T cell receptor (beta chain) was captured in a study of OX40 agonist ivuxolimab in advanced cancers. Only in-frame clones appear in the TCRdb table, and some are missing; sequencing was by immunoSEQ multiplex PCR. The profile covers 65,000 to 80,000 clones, with over 90% appearing a single time and roughly 6.5% taken by the ten largest. The CDR3 contains 17 residues. The J segment lost 3 bases and the V segment lost 7 bases, leaving 17 bases of the junction unmatched. Germline-derived CDR1 and CDR2 are MNHEY and SMNVEV (reference sequence). The receptor was derived from an adult with an advanced solid tumor such as melanoma, head and neck, liver or kidney cancer. The gene calls are TRBV27 and TRBJ2-7, with 8 bases fitting TRBD1. The sample in question was CD4+ or CD8+ T cells sorted from blood, obtained in a trial of the OX40 agonist ivuxolimab. CDR3 coding DNA: TGTGCCAGCACCCTCCGTCGTGATGACAGGGGTTTCTACGAGCAGTACTTC. It encodes CASTLRRDDRGFYEQYF.